This T cell receptor beta chain emerged from a study of blood T cell repertoires in COVID-19. About the research overall: Sample material is recorded as cDNA or gDNA derived from T cells, B-cell-depleted T cells, or PBMCs.

V lost 1 base, J lost 7 bases, and 17 bases lay in between. The CDR3 extends over 15 amino acids. CDR1 is SGHVS, CDR2 FNYEAQ, per germline. This clone appeared a few times. The repertoire was sequenced with immunoSEQ multiplex PCR; TCRdb's copy has only in-frame clones and lacks some. The sample includes roughly 230,000 clones, 83% of them seen just once. Material: peripheral blood. The TCR sequence derives from a human donor in a cohort sampled during active COVID-19. The chain combines TRBV7-6 with TRBJ2-7, with D maybe TRBD2 (5 bases). The CDR3 reads CASSLEPFQTMEQYF. The CDR3 DNA is TGTGCCAGCAGCTTAGAGCCGTTCCAGACTATGGAGCAGTACTTC.